This entry describes one T cell receptor beta chain. Antigen: not known. Pooling covered second doses at about 4 or about 12 weeks. Sequencing used immunoSEQ multiplex PCR; TCRdb keeps in-frame clones, though not all of them. The table lists 150,000 to 200,000 clones, roughly nine tenths of them singletons, with roughly 1.2% in the top ten. The data derive from a study of T cell responses to AZD1222 COVID-19 vaccine. General study results and limits: Possibly, clonal diversity was underestimated; donors were largely white British and included more females. Repertoire sampling occurred only after the peak T cell response. In the spike-specific TCR repertoire, nearly half reportedly target unmutated variant regions.

The TCR sequence derives from an adult who received the AZD1222 COVID-19 vaccine. This material consisted of peripheral blood, taken 28 days after the second AZD1222 dose.

CDR3 nucleotides: TGTGCCAGCAGCCAAGAGTTGCGGAGCGATGGGGCCAACGTCCTGACTTTC. Translated, it gives CASSQELRSDGANVLTF. The chain combines TRBV3-1 (or the pseudogene TRBV3-2) with TRBJ2-6; D not certain. Germline CDR1 reads LGHDT; CDR2 reads YNNKEL (reference sequence). The ends were cut back, 0 bases at V and 3 bases at J, with 12 bases in the middle. CDR3 length equals 17 residues.